This T cell receptor (beta chain) was obtained from a study of Ad26.COV2.S vaccination and SARS-CoV-2 variants (dated by TCRdb to the early 2020s). About the investigation overall: Vaccine-arm donors were drawn from COV1001, a multicentre, randomized, double-blind, placebo-controlled phase I-IIa trial of Ad26.COV2.S in healthy adults. A total of 32 samples were included in the TCR-sequenced set, comprising 19 Ad26.COV2.S vaccine recipients, 5 placebo recipients and 8 SARS-CoV-2 convalescent individuals. Ad26.COV2.S was administered intramuscularly at a dose of 5x10^10 or 1x10^11 viral particles, either as one shot or as two shots given 56 days apart. Trial participants were randomized into five groups of five, in which low-dose or high-dose Ad26.COV2.S was given once or twice, or placebo was given on both occasions. Throughout the experiments and outcome assessment, investigators stayed blinded to trial group allocation. Sequencing of the TCRbeta repertoire served to evaluate the specificity and breadth of SARS-CoV-2-reactive T cell receptors following Ad26.COV2.S vaccination. What the research found in general, with its limitations: Comparing responses between vaccine doses or regimens was not something the study was powered to do. The authors noted that the TCR breadth and depth analyses may have underestimated total T cell responses. After vaccination, substantial breadth of spike-specific CD8+ and CD4+ T cell responses was reported. Higher spike-specific TCR breadth was observed in Ad26.COV2.S recipients than in placebo recipients (P = 0.0014). Vaccine and placebo recipients had similar non-spike TCR breadth, a finding consistent with the vaccine containing only spike.

In the case of this clone: Its binding antigen is unknown. No much larger clone exists at a distance of one base, and base qualities are not known.

The immunoSEQ Assay was the method used to sequence TCRbeta CDR3 regions. After extraction, genomic DNA underwent amplification by bias-controlled multiplex PCR, followed by high-throughput sequencing. In the source study's methods: To quantify the absolute abundance of every unique TCRbeta CDR3 region, sequences were collapsed and filtered. Usable DNA was measured by amplifying reference genes present in all nucleated cells, and TCRbeta template counts were normalized to that usable DNA to estimate T cell fraction. Repertoire TCRs were annotated as SARS-CoV-2-specific when V gene, CDR3 amino acid sequence and J gene were exactly matched to a known reactive TCR set. The reference SARS-CoV-2 TCR set came from MIRA and was filtered for enrichment in COVID-19-positive ImmuneCODE repertoires, removing public or cross-reactive TCRs. Drawing on the MIRA antigens, annotated TCRs were analysed further at the level of specific ORF or position within ORF. Breadth was defined as annotated unique rearrangements over total unique productive rearrangements; depth was the summed frequency of those rearrangements. TCR breadth was compared between groups using two-sided Wilcoxon rank-sum tests. TCRdb took over this immuneACCESS table, retaining in-frame rearrangements with V and J assigned. Such tables are incomplete; in checked studies, under half of the missing clones stem from an unresolved V gene, and the remainder is unexplained. That table gives V, J and clone size, and the DNA gave D and trimming. The sample table contains about 680,000 clones; only one count was recorded for around 90% of them. Roughly 1.5% of the sample is taken by the ten largest.

This sample's treatment or condition label indicates: over 15 received Ad26.COV2.S at low or high dose, single or two shots; 5 received placebo; per-sample allocation not given. Repertoires of vaccine and placebo recipients were sequenced from samples collected on day 63 after the first injection. In Cohort 1b, about 27 adults aged 18-55 years were enrolled at a single site in Boston, USA, between 29 July and 7 August 2020. As a vaccine, Ad26.COV2.S was a replication-incompetent adenovirus type 26 vector that expressed a prefusion-stabilized SARS-CoV-2 spike protein derived from the original Wuhan strain. V drops 4 bases and J drops 0 bases, leaving 7 bases in between. The CDR3 holds 14 amino acids from the cysteine to the phenylalanine. Only the CDR3 DNA is retained, 42 bases long and in frame from the first base. CDR1 is given as GTSNPN and CDR2 as SVGIG, both from the germline V gene (reference sequence).

The sequence was collected from a person aged 18-65 years who received the Ad26.COV2.S COVID-19 vaccine or a placebo. Recombination linked TRBV30 to TRBJ2-6; a confident D gene designation cannot be given. The sample here was peripheral blood, taken in a trial of Ad26.COV2.S vaccine versus placebo. The DNA reads as follows: TGTGCCTGGAAACCCCGCTCTGGGGCCAACGTCCTGACTTTC. This yields the protein CAWKPRSGANVLTF. Joined to the reference TRBV30 and TRBJ2-6 proteins, this CDR3 gives the full variable domain: SQTIHQWPATLVQPVGSPLSLECTVEGTSNPNLYWYRQAAGRGLQLLFYSVGIGQISSEVPQNLSASRPQDRQFILSSKKLLLSDSGFYLCAWKPRSGANVLTFGAGSRLTVL.